What follows are 3 T cell receptor beta chains derived from one specimen sequenced in a study of siplizumab effects on memory and regulatory T cells. The method was immunoSEQ multiplex PCR; TCRdb's version includes in-frame clones alone and lacks a portion of them. This sample yields 70,000 or so clones, of which around nine tenths are seen a single time; roughly 1.7% belongs to the top ten. Sequencing input: Tregs sorted from blood. These TCRs come from a human donor in good health.

The rearrangement joins TRBV18 to TRBJ1-1, with D uncertain. Germline CDR1 reads KGHSH; CDR2 reads LQKENI. Trimming stripped 3 bases from V and 0 bases from J, with 11 bases between. The CDR3 runs to 15 residues. The CDR3: CASSPPEAMNTEAFF. In nucleotides, the CDR3 is TGTGCCAGCTCACCCCCGGAGGCAATGAACACTGAAGCTTTCTTT.

The V gene is TRBV4-1, the J gene TRBJ2-4; D unresolved. This CDR3 has 17 amino acids. The germline V gene encodes CDR1 MGHRA and CDR2 YSYEKL. V shed 5 bases and J shed 1 base, with 18 bases lying between them. The CDR3 DNA reads TGCGCCAGCAGCAACGCGATGTTCCGACTGGCCAAAAACATTCAGTACTTC. Translation: CASSNAMFRLAKNIQYF.

The chain joins TRBV10-3 to TRBJ2-7; D ambiguous. This CDR3 spans 11 amino acids. V was cut by 10 bases and J by 7 bases, with 14 bases left in between. CDR1 and CDR2 from the germline V gene are ENHRY and SYGVKD. The CDR3 coding sequence is TGTGCCACCTCGGCTCGGGTTGAGCAGTACTTC. It is translated as CATSARVEQYF.